Given below is one T cell receptor (beta chain) in context. These data are taken from a study of cytomegalovirus exposure and HLA in healthy donors. The CDR3 runs 15 residues. V lost 1 base, J lost 5 bases, and 14 bases lay in between. Germline V gives CDR1 MNHNS, CDR2 SASEGT. Primers included in the PCR were 60 Vbeta and 13 Jbeta primers. The protocol was immunoSEQ multiplex PCR, while the TCRdb copy is restricted to in-frame clones and leaves out a portion. The sample holds approximately 76,000 clones, 79% seen once. Material: PBMCs. This TCR was recovered from a young man in good health and CMV-seronegative. V is TRBV6-1 and J is TRBJ1-2; D perhaps matches TRBD1 (6 bases). Written as DNA, the CDR3 is TGTGCCAGCAGTGAAGGGGCGGGGGCGGATTATGGCTACACCTTC. This codes for CASSEGAGADYGYTF.